This record covers a single T cell receptor beta chain. Antigen specificity is unknown. The protocol was immunoSEQ multiplex PCR, while the TCRdb copy is restricted to in-frame clones and leaves out a portion. The data contain around 100,000 clones, around nine tenths of them singletons. This sample is drawn from a study of PD-L1 blockade in urothelial cancer. Study background: The patients had undergone anywhere from 0 to 3 prior chemotherapy regimens. Blood was tested 3 weeks (second dose) and 6 weeks into treatment. Blood gave a median approximately 150,000 T cells.

Time point of the sample: pretreatment peripheral blood. Study findings and constraints: Better progression-free and overall survival followed lower pretreatment blood clonality.

V lost 3 bases to trimming and J lost 1 base, with 13 bases between them. Germline V gene lookup returns CDR1 SGHTA and CDR2 FQGNSA. The length of the CDR3 is 16 residues. The sequencing used PBMCs, collected around atezolizumab (anti-PD-L1) treatment. The chain couples TRBV7-2 to TRBJ2-1; a possible D gene is TRBD2 (5 bases). The TCR sequence derives from a man between 60 and 75 years old with urothelial cancer. The CDR3 is CASSLASTLSYNEQFF. The CDR3 DNA is TGTGCCAGCAGCTTGGCTAGCACGTTATCCTACAATGAGCAGTTCTTC.